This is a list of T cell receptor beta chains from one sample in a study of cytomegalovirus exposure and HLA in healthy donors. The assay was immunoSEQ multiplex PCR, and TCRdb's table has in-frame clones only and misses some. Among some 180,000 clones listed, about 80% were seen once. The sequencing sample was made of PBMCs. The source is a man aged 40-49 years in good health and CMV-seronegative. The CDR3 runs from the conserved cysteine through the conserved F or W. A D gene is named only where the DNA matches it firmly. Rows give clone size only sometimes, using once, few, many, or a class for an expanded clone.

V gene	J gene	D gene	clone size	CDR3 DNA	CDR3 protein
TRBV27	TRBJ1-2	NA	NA	TGTGCCAGCTCCCCAAATGCAGCTAACTATGGCTACACCTTC	CASSPNAANYGYTF
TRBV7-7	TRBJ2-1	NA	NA	TGTGCTAGCAGCTTAGCAAACGGGAATGAGCAGTTCTTC	CASSLANGNEQFF
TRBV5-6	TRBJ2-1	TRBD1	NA	TGTGCCAGCAGCTTCAGACAGGGGATGATCTACAATGAGCAGTTCTTC	CASSFRQGMIYNEQFF
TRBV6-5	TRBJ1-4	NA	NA	TGTGCCAGCACACACTACAGGGAGAATGAAAAACTGTTTTTT	CASTHYRENEKLFF
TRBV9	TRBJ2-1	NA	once	TGTGCCAGCAGCGTAGGTGCGCAGGGGAGAGTTGTTGAGCAGTTCTTC	CASSVGAQGRVVEQFF
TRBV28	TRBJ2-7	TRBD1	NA	TGTGCCAGCAGTTTACCGGGGACAGCAAACTACGAGCAGTACTTC	CASSLPGTANYEQYF
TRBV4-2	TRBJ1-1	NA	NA	TGTGCCAGCTCGCCAGGGGTGAACACTGAAGCTTTCTTT	CASSPGVNTEAFF
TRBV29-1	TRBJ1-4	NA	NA	TGCAGCGTTGACAGGGGTATGGGTGAAAAACTGTTTTTT	CSVDRGMGEKLFF
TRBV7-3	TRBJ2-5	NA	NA	TGTGCCAGCAGCTTAACAGGCCAGGGGACCCAGTACTTC	CASSLTGQGTQYF
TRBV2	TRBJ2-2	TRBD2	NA	TGTGCCAGCAGAGCCACGACTAGCGAATACACCGGGGAGCTGTTTTTT	CASRATTSEYTGELFF
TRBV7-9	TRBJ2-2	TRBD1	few	TGTGCCAGCCGCTCACGAACCGGGACAGCCAACACCGGGGAGCTGTTTTTT	CASRSRTGTANTGELFF
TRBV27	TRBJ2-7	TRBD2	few	TGTGCCAGCAGTACACTTAGCGGGAGGCAGGGAGAGCAGTACTTC	CASSTLSGRQGEQYF
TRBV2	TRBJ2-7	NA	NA	TGTGCCAGCACACAGGCCTACGAGCAGTACTTC	CASTQAYEQYF
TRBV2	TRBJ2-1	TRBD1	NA	TGTGCCAGCACAGCCCAGGGACAGGGAAGTGTGCAGTTCTTC	CASTAQGQGSVQFF
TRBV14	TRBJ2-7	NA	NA	TGTGCCAGCAGCCAAGTCAGGGCAGGGGAGCAGTACTTC	CASSQVRAGEQYF
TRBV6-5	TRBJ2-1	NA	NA	TGTGCCAGCAGCAGTTTGGCAGGCCTTCTCAATGAGCAGTTCTTC	CASSSLAGLLNEQFF
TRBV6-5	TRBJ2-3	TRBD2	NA	TGTGCCAGCAGTTTAACTAGCGGGTTAAATACGCAGTATTTT	CASSLTSGLNTQYF
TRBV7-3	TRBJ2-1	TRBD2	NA	TGTGCCAGCAGCCCAAGCGGGGGGTCTGAGCAGTTCTTC	CASSPSGGSEQFF